Listed here are 4 T cell receptor beta chains from one sample, sequenced in a study of beta chain features in type 1 diabetes. Expressed TCRB transcripts were sequenced after all isolated RNA was converted to cDNA. Sequenced by immunoSEQ multiplex PCR; TCRdb stores in-frame clones only, minus some. The sample includes around 430,000 clones, around 28% of them seen just once. Sample: naive CD4+ T cells from blood. These receptors were taken from a man aged 18 to 29 in good health.

This clone has a handful of counts. Germline and junction disagree at one end, which may indicate a read error. The chain carries TRBV29-1 and TRBJ2-2; 10 bases map to TRBD2. This CDR3 has 15 residues. Germline V gene lookup returns CDR1 SQVTM and CDR2 ANQGSEA. This CDR3 is CSVEGLADNTGELFF. DNA of the CDR3: TGCAGCGTCGAAGGACTAGCGGACAACACCGGGGAGCTGTTTTTT.

A remark on this clone: Other DNA variants within this sample encode the same CDR3. The chain carries TRBV30 and TRBJ2-7; the D gene is possibly TRBD1 (6 bases). CDR1 GTSNPN and CDR2 SVGIG come from the germline V gene (reference sequence). The V end was cut by 0 bases, the J end by 1 base, with 7 bases between. This CDR3 is 13 amino acids long. Here the CDR3 reads CAWSVQGSYEQYF. DNA for the CDR3: TGTGCCTGGAGTGTACAGGGATCCTACGAGCAGTACTTC.

A few counts support this clone. The chain couples TRBV7-9 to TRBJ2-1; D is unclear. The CDR3 is 17 residues long. Germline loops: CDR1 SEHNR, CDR2 FQNEAQ (reference sequence). V was clipped by 8 bases and J by 2 bases, with 22 bases between them. The CDR3 DNA follows: TGTGCCAGCGGACGACTGGGGAAAACGGGTACCTACAATGAGCAGTTCTTC. Protein sequence: CASGRLGKTGTYNEQFF.

This chain connects TRBV29-1 to TRBJ2-7; 11 bases agree with TRBD1. This CDR3 is 13 amino acids long. Per the germline V gene, CDR1 is SQVTM and CDR2 is ANQGSEA. Trimming removed 3 bases from V and 4 bases from J; junction bases left unmatched: 2. This CDR3 is CSVDRDRGYEQYF. The CDR3 DNA sequence: TGCAGCGTTGACCGGGACAGGGGGTACGAGCAGTACTTC.